A single sample is the source of the 30 T cell receptor beta chains below, sequenced in a study of blood T cell repertoires in COVID-19. Some clones are missing from TCRdb's copy, which holds only in-frame ones; the method was immunoSEQ multiplex PCR. The table has roughly 350,000 clones, 87% seen once; the top ten hold about 10%. Sequenced: peripheral blood. Every receptor here comes from a woman aged 30 to 39 with COVID-19, enrolled during active disease.

This clone was recorded a few times. This chain uses TRBV6-4 with TRBJ1-2, with no clear D. The CDR3 extends over 14 amino acids. The germline gives CDR1 MRHNA, CDR2 SNTAGT. The ends were cut back, 6 bases at V and 2 bases at J, with 13 bases in the middle. CDR3 loop: CASRSQQTNYGYTF. CDR3 nucleotide sequence: TGTGCCAGCAGGTCACAGCAAACAAACTATGGCTACACCTTC.

The V and J genes are TRBV6-2 or TRBV6-3 and TRBJ2-2, with 8 nucleotides matching TRBD2. Losses at the gene ends were 0 bases for V and 6 bases for J; bases not matched to a gene: 3. Looked up from germline, CDR1 is MNHEY and CDR2 is SVGEGT. This CDR3 contains 15 residues. The CDR3 is CASSYSTGGPGELFF. The CDR3 nucleotides are TGTGCCAGCAGTTACTCGACGGGAGGGCCCGGGGAGCTGTTTTTT.

This chain uses TRBV6-5 with TRBJ2-7, with TRBD1 identical over 9 bases. This CDR3 is built from 14 residues. CDR1 is MNHEY and CDR2 is SVGAGI in the germline V gene. J lost 6 bases, V lost 6 bases, and 9 bases had no gene match. CDR3 protein: CASSPGQGRREQYF. CDR3 DNA: TGTGCCAGCAGCCCCGGACAGGGGCGCCGCGAGCAGTACTTC.

The CDR3, as DNA: TGTGCCAGCAGCTCAGGGGGCCTGGCGGGCGAGCAGTACTTC. This encodes CASSSGGLAGEQYF. This chain joins TRBV11-2 and TRBJ2-7; 8 bases are a match to TRBD1. Germline V gene lookup returns CDR1 SGHAT and CDR2 FQNNGV. Losses at the gene ends were 4 bases for V and 6 bases for J; bases not matched to a gene: 8. The CDR3 runs 14 residues.

About this clone: Other DNA sequences in this specimen translate into the identical CDR3. The genes are TRBV27 and TRBJ2-3, with unresolved D. The CDR3 consists of 13 residues. The germline CDR1 and CDR2 sequences are MNHEY and SMNVEV (reference sequence). Trimming took 5 bases from V and 3 from J, leaving 9 bases between them. CDR3 sequence (DNA): TGTGCCAGCAGTCCCCCCGTAACAGATACGCAGTATTTT. Protein: CASSPPVTDTQYF.

This chain links TRBV19 with TRBJ2-5; maybe TRBD1 (5 bases). From germline, CDR1 is LNHDA and CDR2 SQIVND (reference sequence). The length of the CDR3 is 15 residues. The V end was cut by 3 bases, the J end by 7 bases, with 18 bases between. The CDR3 DNA follows: TGTGCCAGTAGTATTTTGTCAGGGCCCTTGGGGACCCAGTACTTC. Its protein product is CASSILSGPLGTQYF. The full variable domain, rest sourced from reference TRBV19 and TRBJ2-5, is DGGITQSPKYLFRKEGQNVTLSCEQNLNHDAMYWYRQDPGQGLRLIYYSQIVNDFQKGDIAEGYSVSREKKESFPLTVTSAQKNPTAFYLCASSILSGPLGTQYFGPGTRLLVL.

V gene TRBV6-5 combines with J gene TRBJ1-1, with a possible D match to TRBD1 (5 bases). CDR1 MNHEY and CDR2 SVGAGI come from the germline V gene. Trimming stripped 4 bases from V and 5 bases from J, with 8 bases between. This CDR3 spans 12 amino acids. The CDR3 sequence is CASSSRVTEAFF. The DNA for the CDR3 is TGTGCCAGCAGTTCCAGGGTAACTGAAGCTTTCTTT.

The genes are TRBV6-5 and TRBJ1-4; D may be TRBD1 (6 bases). The CDR3 length is 14 residues. V shed 7 bases and J shed 5 bases, with 14 bases lying between them. Per the germline V gene, CDR1 is MNHEY and CDR2 is SVGAGI. CDR3 protein: CASTKGQGNEKLFF. The CDR3 bases are TGTGCCAGCACGAAGGGCCAGGGGAATGAAAAACTGTTTTTT.

This chain connects TRBV5-6 to TRBJ2-1, with D tentatively TRBD2 (6 bases). Germline V gene data show CDR1 as SGHDT and CDR2 as YYEEEE. This CDR3 contains 14 residues. V lost 5 bases to trimming and J lost 10 bases, with 19 bases between them. This CDR3 reads CASSPSLGRGEQFF. The DNA of the CDR3 is TGTGCCAGCAGTCCTTCACTCGGGAGAGGAGAGCAGTTCTTC. Full variable domain (missing parts from reference TRBV5-6 and TRBJ2-1): DAGVTQSPTHLIKTRGQQVTLRCSPKSGHDTVSWYQQALGQGPQFIFQYYEEEERQRGNFPDRFSGHQFPNYSSELNVNALLLGDSALYLCASSPSLGRGEQFFGPGTRLTVL.

V and J are TRBV6-2 or TRBV6-3 and TRBJ2-1; perhaps TRBD1 as D (6 bases). This CDR3 contains 15 residues. The germline V gene encodes CDR1 MNHEY and CDR2 SVGEGT. V was trimmed by 3 bases and J by 4 bases, leaving 13 bases between them. Written as DNA, the CDR3 is TGTGCCAGCAGTTATCCAACAGGGTTATACAATGAGCAGTTCTTC. This codes for CASSYPTGLYNEQFF.

A single count supports this clone. The chain recombines TRBV28 with TRBJ1-3; 7 bases agree with TRBD1. The CDR3 runs to 15 residues. Trimming cost V 5 bases and J 3 bases; bases outside gene matches: 7. Germline CDR1 and CDR2: MDHEN and SYDVKM. The CDR3 sequence is CASSPGQTYGNTIYF. The CDR3 region has the DNA TGTGCCAGCAGTCCGGGACAGACGTATGGAAACACCATATATTTT. The variable domain in full, completed from reference TRBV28 and TRBJ1-3, reads DVKVTQSSRYLVKRTGEKVFLECVQDMDHENMFWYRQDPGLGLRLIYFSYDVKMKEKGDIPEGYSVSREKKERFSLILESASTNQTSMYLCASSPGQTYGNTIYFGEGSWLTVV.

This rearrangement joins TRBV5-4 to TRBJ2-5; 7 nucleotides match TRBD1. J gave up 5 bases and V 4 bases, and 5 bases lay outside the gene matches. CDR3 size: 13 residues. CDR1 SGHNT and CDR2 YYREEE come from the germline V gene (reference sequence). The CDR3 region has the DNA TGTGCCAGCAGCATACAGGGGCGGGAGACCCAGTACTTC. It yields the protein CASSIQGRETQYF.

The chain employs TRBV18 and TRBJ2-3; 14 nucleotides agree with TRBD2. V gave up 5 bases and J gave up 3 bases; unmatched junction bases: 7. The CDR3 is 17 residues long. Germline-derived CDR1 and CDR2 are KGHSH and LQKENI. The CDR3 is CASSSGTSGRGTDTQYF. DNA for the CDR3: TGTGCCAGCTCATCAGGGACTAGCGGGAGAGGAACAGATACGCAGTATTTT.

The chain employs TRBV5-5 and TRBJ1-5; the match to TRBD1 covers 9 bases. This CDR3 has 13 residues. Per germline, CDR1 SGHKS and CDR2 YYEKEE (reference sequence). J lost 7 bases, V lost 4 bases, and 3 bases had no gene match. This chain's CDR3 is CASSPQGAQPQHF. For the CDR3, the DNA is TGTGCCAGCAGCCCACAGGGGGCACAGCCCCAGCATTTT.

This chain joins TRBV7-8 and TRBJ1-5; D call uncertain. In germline, CDR1 is SGHVS, CDR2 FQNEAQ. With 5 bases removed from V and 0 bases from J, the gap between germline ends came to 11 bases. This CDR3 comprises 15 residues. Here the CDR3 DNA reads TGTGCCAGCAGCCTTCTCAGGCATAGCAATCAGCCCCAGCATTTT. It yields the protein CASSLLRHSNQPQHF. Full variable domain (remainder filled in from reference TRBV7-8 and TRBJ1-5): GAGVSQSPRYKVAKRGQDVALRCDPISGHVSLFWYQQALGQGPEFLTYFQNEAQLDKSGLPSDRFFAERPEGSVSTLKIQRTQQEDSAVYLCASSLLRHSNQPQHFGDGTRLSIL.

The chain combines TRBV19 with TRBJ2-7; D remains unclear. Trimming removed 4 bases at V and 3 bases at J, with 13 bases between. CDR3 length equals 14 residues. CDR1 is LNHDA and CDR2 is SQIVND in the germline V gene (reference sequence). The CDR3 bases are TGTGCCAGTAGTACAGGTTCACTGGGCTACGAGCAGTACTTC. Translation: CASSTGSLGYEQYF.

The rearrangement joins TRBV9 to TRBJ2-5; 12 positions agree with TRBD2. This CDR3 region has 15 residues. V was pared by 4 bases and J by 4 bases, with 5 bases of the junction left unmatched. The germline gives CDR1 SGDLS, CDR2 YYNGEE. CDR3 amino acids: CASSWTSGIGETQYF. The CDR3, as DNA: TGTGCCAGCAGCTGGACTAGCGGGATAGGAGAGACCCAGTACTTC.

The gene calls are TRBV19 and TRBJ2-1; 7 positions agree with TRBD1. Germline CDR1 is LNHDA and CDR2 is SQIVND (reference sequence). The junction had 8 bases not matched to a gene; V was cut back by 3 bases and J by 6 bases. The CDR3 runs 15 residues. The CDR3 loop is CASSMYRGVFNEQFF. For the CDR3, the DNA is TGTGCCAGTAGTATGTACAGGGGAGTGTTCAATGAGCAGTTCTTC.

The chain carries TRBV11-2 and TRBJ1-2; TRBD1 matches 8 bases. The trim removed 1 base at V and 4 bases at J, leaving 5 bases unmatched. The CDR3 loop spans 15 amino acids. Germline CDR1 and CDR2: SGHAT and FQNNGV. The CDR3 here is CASSLVQGAGYGYTF. The CDR3 nucleotides are TGTGCCAGCAGCTTAGTGCAGGGGGCGGGCTATGGCTACACCTTC.

This clone was counted a single time. The chain has TRBV7-3 and TRBJ2-3, with a weak D call TRBD1 (5 bases). In germline, CDR1 is SGHTA, CDR2 FQGTGA. The germline V and J ends were trimmed by 5 bases and 0 bases, with 12 bases remaining between them. This CDR3 is 15 amino acids long. CDR3 sequence reads: CASSNSGISTDTQYF. CDR3 DNA sequence: TGTGCCAGCAGCAATTCAGGGATAAGCACAGATACGCAGTATTTT.

The chain links TRBV9 to TRBJ2-5, with D possibly TRBD1 on 5 matching bases. There are 15 residues in the CDR3. V lost 0 bases, J lost 5 bases, and 14 bases lay in between. In germline, CDR1 is SGDLS, CDR2 YYNGEE. CDR3 nucleotides: TGTGCCAGCAGCGTAGCGGGTCAGGGATGGGAGACCCAGTACTTC. Encoded protein: CASSVAGQGWETQYF.

The V call is TRBV5-1, the J call TRBJ1-1; unclear D gene. V gave up 0 bases and J gave up 5 bases, with 8 bases separating them. The CDR3 sequence is 13 residues long. CDR1 SGHRS and CDR2 YFSETQ come from the germline V gene. The CDR3 nucleotides read TGCGCCAGCAGCTTGGACAGATATACTGAAGCTTTCTTT. It translates to CASSLDRYTEAFF.

Here the CDR3 reads CATSDRGYTEAFF. The CDR3 DNA is TGTGCCACCAGTGATCGGGGTTATACTGAAGCTTTCTTT. This chain links TRBV24-1 with TRBJ1-1; D gene unclear. CDR3 length: 13 residues. V lost 3 bases and J 5 bases, leaving 9 bases between the germline ends. CDR1 is KGHDR, CDR2 SFDVKD, per germline.

This clone came up once. The CDR3 coding sequence is TGTGCCAGCAGCTTAGGAAGCGGGGGCATGGAGACCCAGTACTTC. Protein sequence: CASSLGSGGMETQYF. The chain has TRBV7-6 and TRBJ2-5; TRBD2 matches 8 bases. V was pared by 1 base and J by 5 bases, with 6 bases of the junction left unmatched. The CDR3 is 15 residues long. The germline V gene encodes CDR1 SGHVS and CDR2 FNYEAQ.

J is TRBJ1-3 and V is TRBV5-6, with a possible D match to TRBD1 (5 bases). Germline V gene data show CDR1 as SGHDT and CDR2 as YYEEEE. V lost 0 bases to trimming and J lost 3 bases, with 13 bases between them. The CDR3 length is 16 residues. CDR3 region: CASSLGRGFGGNTIYF. CDR3 sequence (DNA): TGTGCCAGCAGCTTGGGTCGGGGGTTTGGTGGAAACACCATATATTTT. The full variable domain, completed using reference TRBV5-6 and TRBJ1-3, is DAGVTQSPTHLIKTRGQQVTLRCSPKSGHDTVSWYQQALGQGPQFIFQYYEEEERQRGNFPDRFSGHQFPNYSSELNVNALLLGDSALYLCASSLGRGFGGNTIYFGEGSWLTVV.

The chain joins TRBV4-1 to TRBJ1-2; D remains unclear. Germline V gene sequence: CDR1 MGHRA, CDR2 YSYEKL. The ends were cut back, 0 bases at V and 3 bases at J, with 14 bases in the middle. The CDR3 runs 16 residues. CDR3 coding DNA: TGCGCCAGCAGCCAAGATGCGGGAAGGCCCCACTATGGCTACACCTTC. It specifies CASSQDAGRPHYGYTF.

The chain carries TRBV2 and TRBJ2-1; D is unclear. The CDR3 has 13 amino acids. Deletions cut 4 bases from V and 4 bases from J, with 8 bases between. Germline CDR1 is SNHLY and CDR2 is FYNNEI. CDR3 nucleotide sequence: TGTGCCAGCAGTGGGTCCACTTACAATGAGCAGTTCTTC. Its protein is CASSGSTYNEQFF.

CDR3 in amino acids: CASSQGVAGYEQYF. In DNA form, the CDR3 reads TGTGCCAGCAGCCAAGGGGTGGCGGGGTACGAGCAGTACTTC. The gene calls are TRBV4-2 and TRBJ2-7; possibly TRBD2 for D (6 bases). Trimming removed 1 base at V and 4 bases at J, with 11 bases between. Germline assignment: CDR1 LGHNA and CDR2 YNFKEQ. The CDR3 is 14 residues long.

The chain couples TRBV5-4 to TRBJ2-2; no clear D. Germline CDR1 reads SGHNT; CDR2 reads YYREEE (reference sequence). Trimming cost V 0 bases and J 5 bases, with 5 bases left between them. The CDR3 extends over 13 amino acids. CDR3 sequence (DNA): TGTGCCAGCAGCTTGGACGGTACCGGGGAGCTGTTTTTT. Its protein is CASSLDGTGELFF.

The chain is built from TRBV6-5 and TRBJ2-7, with TRBD2 as a possible D gene (5 bases). V was trimmed by 6 bases and J by 3 bases, leaving 12 bases between them. Germline assignment: CDR1 MNHEY and CDR2 SVGAGI. The CDR3 length is 13 residues. DNA for the CDR3: TGTGCCAGCAGCCGGGATAAGAGCTACGAGCAGTACTTC. Its translation is CASSRDKSYEQYF.